This T cell receptor (beta chain) derives from a study of OX40 agonist ivuxolimab in advanced cancers. The table came from immunoSEQ multiplex PCR; TCRdb's copy has only in-frame clones and leaves some out. This sample has roughly 100,000 clones; roughly 89% occur once, and the top ten carry around 1.6%. To note about this clone: As yet, its antigen is unknown.

Study findings and constraints: Partial responders receiving 0.1-3.0 mg/kg showed among the lowest clonal expansion. CD4+ T cells averaged fewer expanded clones than CD8+ T cells. Clonal expansion was seen in CD4+ and CD8+ blood T cells by week 6 at 0.1 to 3.0 mg/kg.

This CDR3 is built from 14 residues. V lost 6 bases and J lost 4; bases outside the gene matches: 7. The V gene's germline CDR1 is SGHTA and CDR2 FQGNSA. Patients who had autoimmune disease history or got systemic immunosuppression were left out. The chain joins TRBV7-2 to TRBJ1-1; TRBD1 matches at 8 bases. The input for sequencing was CD4+ or CD8+ T cells sorted from blood, taken in a trial of the OX40 agonist ivuxolimab. This TCR was sampled from an adult with an advanced solid tumor such as melanoma, head and neck, liver or kidney cancer. The CDR3 loop is CASRQQGGGTEAFF. CDR3 coding DNA: TGTGCCAGCAGGCAACAGGGGGGCGGCACTGAAGCTTTCTTT.